These T cell receptor beta chains were read from a single sample in a study of Ad26.COV2.S vaccination and SARS-CoV-2 variants. Sequenced by immunoSEQ multiplex PCR; TCRdb stores in-frame clones only, minus some. Among 380,000 or so clones, 70% to 90% were seen once, and the ten largest hold approximately 12%. The sample consisted of peripheral blood, taken in a trial of Ad26.COV2.S vaccine versus placebo. These receptors originate from a person aged 18-65 years who received the Ad26.COV2.S COVID-19 vaccine or a placebo. CDR3s include the opening cysteine and the closing phenylalanine or tryptophan. Fields, in order: D gene, J gene, clone size, V gene, CDR3 DNA, CDR3 protein. D genes are given only for firm matches. A clone size is listed for some rows: how often the clone was seen (once, few, many), or a class if it is expanded.

TRBD2 | TRBJ2-7 | - | TRBV11-2 | TGTGCCAGCAGCCCTGGGACTAGCCCTACCGACGAGCAGTACTTC | CASSPGTSPTDEQYF
- | TRBJ2-3 | - | TRBV18 | TGTGCCAGCTCCCCGACGCCGGACACAGATACGCAGTATTTT | CASSPTPDTDTQYF
- | TRBJ2-7 | - | TRBV11-2 | TGTGCCAGCAGCTTTACAGGGAGCTCCTACGAGCAGTACTTC | CASSFTGSSYEQYF
- | TRBJ1-6 | - | TRBV4-3 | TGCGCCAGCAGCCAAGATCTGCGGGGGGGCAATTCACCCCTCCACTTT | CASSQDLRGGNSPLHF
- | TRBJ1-5 | - | TRBV6-5 | TGTGCCAGCAGCTACGGGTGGCCTCAGCCCCAGCATTTT | CASSYGWPQPQHF
- | TRBJ2-3 | - | TRBV7-6 | TGTGCCAGCAGCTTGAATGAGGGAACAGATACGCAGTATTTT | CASSLNEGTDTQYF
- | TRBJ2-2 | - | TRBV3-1/TRBV3-2 | TGTGCCAGCAGTCTTCCGGCCACCGGGGAGCTGTTTTTT | CASSLPATGELFF
- | TRBJ2-7 | once | TRBV14 | TGTGCCAGCAGCCTCCTCTACGAGCAGTACTTC | CASSLLYEQYF
- | TRBJ1-2 | - | TRBV28 | TGTGCCAGCAGGGGCGCGGGGTTCTATGGCTACACCTTC | CASRGAGFYGYTF
- | TRBJ2-5 | - | TRBV9 | TGTGCCAGCAGCGTAGCTCAAGTAGGAAGGGAAGAGACCCAGTACTTC | CASSVAQVGREETQYF
- | TRBJ1-1 | - | TRBV12-3/TRBV12-4 | TGTGCCAGCAGCGATGACAGGCCTGAAGCTTTCTTT | CASSDDRPEAFF
- | TRBJ2-5 | - | TRBV11-2 | TGTGCCAGCAGCTTTCGACTCGAAGAGACCCAGTACTTC | CASSFRLEETQYF
- | TRBJ1-2 | - | TRBV28 | TGTGCCAGCGGTCCTCGAACAGGTTCTAACTATGGCTACACCTTC | CASGPRTGSNYGYTF
- | TRBJ2-1 | - | TRBV6-2/TRBV6-3 | TGTGCCAGCAGCCGGCCGTCTTCGTGGTTCTTC | CASSRPSSWFF
- | TRBJ1-1 | - | TRBV5-1 | TGCGCCAGCAAGTTTAGAGATGGTCGGTTGATGAACACTGAAGCTTTCTTT | CASKFRDGRLMNTEAFF
TRBD1 | TRBJ1-5 | - | TRBV19 | TGTGCCAGTAGTGTCGACAGGGTACTGGGTAATGGCAATCAGCCCCAGCATTTT | CASSVDRVLGNGNQPQHF